This TCR beta chain was identified in a study of T cell repertoires and HLA-DP antigens. Background on the study: One alloantigen had around ten groove amino acid differences from self, the other one.

This CDR3 spans 14 amino acids. Germline V gives CDR1 ENHRY, CDR2 SYGVKD. The ends lost 0 bases at V and 9 bases at J; junction bases unmatched: 5. A word on this clone: The antigen is undetermined.

The PCR primers covered 54 TRBV and 13 TRBJ segments. Generated by immunoSEQ multiplex PCR, the TCRdb table keeps only in-frame clones and is missing some. Among approximately 110,000 clones listed, 80% to 95% were seen once. Sequences were obtained from CD4+ T cells from PBMCs. The J gene is TRBJ2-1, the V gene TRBV10-3; 7 nucleotides align to TRBD2. This receptor was taken from a woman aged 18-29 years in good health and CMV-seronegative. CDR3: CAISESGGVVEQFF. The CDR3 DNA is TGTGCCATCAGTGAGTCGGGAGGGGTGGTTGAGCAGTTCTTC.